Below, 21 T cell receptor beta chains from the same sample are listed, as sequenced in a study of blood T cell repertoires in COVID-19. Produced via immunoSEQ multiplex PCR; TCRdb's table is partial and in-frame only. The data show 200,000 to 250,000 clones, roughly 84% seen once. What was sequenced was peripheral blood. These receptors all stem from a woman aged 55-69 years with acute or convalescent COVID-19.

This CDR3 is CASSSLQASVEGYTF. DNA for the CDR3: TGTGCCAGCAGCTCATTACAGGCCTCCGTGGAGGGCTACACCTTC. The chain combines TRBV11-2 with TRBJ1-2; TRBD1 might be the D (5 bases). The germline V gene has CDR1 SGHAT and CDR2 FQNNGV. The CDR3 extends over 15 amino acids. Trimming removed 4 bases at V and 8 bases at J, with 20 bases between.

This chain's CDR3 is CASSKGERTSRQYF. The CDR3 nucleotides read TGTGCCAGCAGCAAAGGCGAGAGGACTAGCCGGCAGTACTTC. The rearrangement joins TRBV21-1 to TRBJ2-7; the D segment call TRBD2 is taken from the table without a DNA check. TRBV21-1 is labeled a pseudogene. CDR3 length equals 14 residues.

This chain uses TRBV5-3 with TRBJ2-2; the match to TRBD1 covers 7 bases. TRBV5-3 is labeled an ORF, and its function is uncertain. The CDR3 has 16 residues. The junction had 4 bases not matched to a gene; V was cut back by 0 bases and J by 2 bases. In DNA, the CDR3 is TGTGCCAGAAGCTTGGAGGGACAGTCAAACACCGGGGAGCTGTTTTTT. This translates into CARSLEGQSNTGELFF.

The rearrangement uses TRBV5-4 and TRBJ2-5; TRBD2 matches 10 bases. CDR1 is SGHNT and CDR2 is YYREEE in the germline V gene (reference sequence). V was pared by 4 bases and J by 4 bases, with 4 bases of the junction left unmatched. The CDR3 has 14 residues. CDR3 loop: CASSDKRGGETQYF. The CDR3, as DNA: TGTGCCAGCAGCGACAAGCGGGGGGGAGAGACCCAGTACTTC.

The CDR3 DNA reads TGTGCCAGCAGCCAAGCAGGGTTCTATGGCTACACCTTC. Translated: CASSQAGFYGYTF. The chain is built from TRBV3-1 (or the pseudogene TRBV3-2) and TRBJ1-2; D perhaps matches TRBD1 (5 bases). Deletions cut 1 base from V and 4 bases from J, with 7 bases between. The CDR3 runs to 13 residues. CDR1 and CDR2 (germline): LGHDT, YNNKEL (reference sequence).

The chain joins TRBV5-5 to TRBJ1-3; D is unresolved. Germline lookup yields CDR1 SGHKS and CDR2 YYEKEE (reference sequence). V lost 4 bases and J 0 bases, leaving 11 bases between the germline ends. This CDR3 spans 15 amino acids. The CDR3 region has the DNA TGTGCCAGCAGCCACAACACCAACTCTGGAAACACCATATATTTT. It is translated as CASSHNTNSGNTIYF.

The rearrangement joins TRBV4-3 to TRBJ2-1; TRBD2 might be the D (6 bases). Germline CDR1 and CDR2: LGHNA and YSLEER. The CDR3 spans 13 residues. Trimming left V 1 base short and J 9 bases short, with 10 bases between. CDR3 sequence reads: CASSQGARGEQFF. CDR3 DNA sequence: TGCGCCAGCAGCCAAGGCGCGCGGGGTGAGCAGTTCTTC.

V is TRBV12-3 or TRBV12-4 and J is TRBJ1-2, with D maybe TRBD1 (5 bases). This CDR3 spans 13 amino acids. Trimming removed 6 bases from V and 7 bases from J, with 15 bases in between. The CDR3: CASSQGVLGGYTF. DNA for the CDR3: TGTGCCAGCAGCCAAGGGGTCCTGGGTGGCTACACCTTC.

The chain links TRBV6-5 to TRBJ1-2; D is perhaps TRBD1 (5 bases). V was clipped by 2 bases and J by 7 bases, with 11 bases between them. Germline values: CDR1 MNHEY, CDR2 SVGAGI. The CDR3 runs 13 residues. CDR3 bases: TGTGCCAGCAGTTACCGGGGGTTTGGTGGCTACACCTTC. Translating gives CASSYRGFGGYTF.

This sequence joins TRBV20-1 and TRBJ1-1, with D unresolved. CDR1 and CDR2 (germline): DFQATT, SNEGSKA (reference sequence). Trimming cost V 4 bases and J 1 base, with 4 bases left between them. This CDR3 is built from 11 residues. This chain's CDR3 is CSANRNTEAFF. DNA of the CDR3: TGCAGTGCTAACAGGAACACTGAAGCTTTCTTT.

The chain joins TRBV20-1 to TRBJ2-3, with TRBD2 matching 12 bases. The CDR3 runs to 16 residues. Germline values: CDR1 DFQATT, CDR2 SNEGSKA (reference sequence). V dropped 3 bases and J dropped 2; count of bases not matched to a gene: 6. The CDR3 sequence: CSASGGLAGTTDTQYF. CDR3 DNA: TGCAGTGCTAGTGGCGGACTAGCGGGGACCACAGATACGCAGTATTTT.

The V gene is TRBV28, the J gene TRBJ1-2; TRBD1 aligns across 10 bases. This CDR3 comprises 14 residues. V shed 6 bases, J shed 8 bases, and the junction held 9 bases outside the gene matches. Germline V lookup: CDR1 MDHEN, CDR2 SYDVKM. In nucleotides, the CDR3 is TGTGCCAGCAGCCACCGGACAGGGGGGGGAGGCTACACCTTC. It is translated as CASSHRTGGGGYTF.

This clone showed up just once. The rearrangement joins TRBV6-1 to TRBJ1-2, with D possibly TRBD1 on 5 matching bases. V was pared by 1 base and J by 8 bases, with 14 bases between. CDR1 and CDR2 from the germline V gene are MNHNS and SASEGT. The CDR3 spans 14 residues. Here the CDR3 reads CASSEGGDVAGYTF. In DNA, the CDR3 is TGTGCCAGCAGTGAAGGGGGGGACGTCGCGGGCTACACCTTC.

The V gene is TRBV19, the J gene TRBJ2-5, with 9 bases aligning to TRBD2. The CDR3 runs 12 residues. CDR1 LNHDA and CDR2 SQIVND come from the germline V gene (reference sequence). The V segment lost 7 bases and the J segment 4 bases; nucleotides outside the gene matches: 1. In DNA, the CDR3 is TGTGCCAGTACAGCGGGGGGAGAGACCCAGTACTTC. Translation gives CASTAGGETQYF.

The chain carries TRBV7-8 and TRBJ1-2; TRBD1 might be the D (5 bases). The ends were cut back, 2 bases at V and 5 bases at J, with 24 bases in the middle. The CDR3 runs to 18 residues. Germline V gene sequence: CDR1 SGHVS, CDR2 FQNEAQ. In DNA, the CDR3 is TGTGCCAGCAGCTTATTGTCGCGTTTAAGGGTCCAGGGATATGGCTACACCTTC. Its protein is CASSLLSRLRVQGYGYTF. Variable domain in full (rest from reference TRBV7-8 and TRBJ1-2): GAGVSQSPRYKVAKRGQDVALRCDPISGHVSLFWYQQALGQGPEFLTYFQNEAQLDKSGLPSDRFFAERPEGSVSTLKIQRTQQEDSAVYLCASSLLSRLRVQGYGYTFGSGTRLTVV.

The J gene is TRBJ1-6, the V gene TRBV23-1; a weak D match, TRBD1 (6 bases). TRBV23-1 is identified as an open reading frame with a role that is uncertain. There are 16 residues in the CDR3. The germline V and J ends were trimmed by 0 bases and 7 bases, with 13 bases remaining between them. CDR3 sequence: CASSQSIAGANSPLHF. The CDR3 nucleotides read TGCGCCAGCAGTCAATCGATAGCAGGGGCCAATTCACCCCTCCACTTT.

The V gene is TRBV20-1, the J gene TRBJ1-2, with 7 bases that match TRBD1. The length of the CDR3 is 14 residues. Germline CDR1 reads DFQATT; CDR2 reads SNEGSKA (reference sequence). The J segment lost 4 bases and the V segment lost 3 bases, leaving 8 bases of the junction unmatched. CDR3 sequence (DNA): TGCAGTGCTAGTCCGACAGGGAGAACCTATGGCTACACCTTC. Residues: CSASPTGRTYGYTF.

This clone was detected once. This chain connects TRBV19 to TRBJ1-2, with D possibly matching TRBD1 (6 bases). Germline assignment: CDR1 LNHDA and CDR2 SQIVND (reference sequence). The V end lost 5 bases, the J end lost 4 bases, and 20 bases lay between the germline ends. This CDR3 comprises 16 residues. CDR3 in DNA: TGTGCCAGTAGTTCCCATCGGGGGGGCCTGAGCTATGGCTACACCTTC. The encoded protein is CASSSHRGGLSYGYTF. Full variable domain (remainder filled in from reference TRBV19 and TRBJ1-2): DGGITQSPKYLFRKEGQNVTLSCEQNLNHDAMYWYRQDPGQGLRLIYYSQIVNDFQKGDIAEGYSVSREKKESFPLTVTSAQKNPTAFYLCASSSHRGGLSYGYTFGSGTRLTVV.

This chain connects TRBV19 to TRBJ2-5; 8 bases agree with TRBD1. V gave up 2 bases and J gave up 9 bases; unmatched junction bases: 17. The CDR3 has 17 amino acids. Germline assignment: CDR1 LNHDA and CDR2 SQIVND (reference sequence). The CDR3 DNA reads as TGTGCCAGTAGTATACGCCTCAGGGGGCGAAGGGAGAGTCCCCAGTACTTC. Translated: CASSIRLRGRRESPQYF.

The chain has TRBV11-2 and TRBJ2-3; D not certain. Trimming pared 1 base from V and 0 bases from J, leaving 5 bases between. Germline loops: CDR1 SGHAT, CDR2 FQNNGV. CDR3 size: 14 residues. The CDR3 spells CASSLVLSTDTQYF. The CDR3 nucleotides are TGTGCCAGCAGCTTAGTTCTGAGCACAGATACGCAGTATTTT.

This chain uses TRBV7-3 with TRBJ1-1; 8 positions agree with TRBD1. Germline CDR1 is SGHTA and CDR2 is FQGTGA. This CDR3 comprises 13 residues. Trimming took 5 bases from V and 11 from J; bases not matched to a gene: 10. In DNA form, the CDR3 reads TGTGCCAGCAGCACCGGGACAGGAGGCTCGGCTTTCTTT. This codes for CASSTGTGGSAFF.